The next 21 T cell receptor beta chains were all read from a single sample in a study of T-cell memory formation after mild COVID-19. TCRdb re-analysed the 5' RACE reads in MiXCR, keeping a single row per CDR3 protein. The sample carries about half a million distinct CDR3 sequences, around a sixth recorded once. Sequencing was done on a sample of PBMCs or a T cell subset sorted from them (not recorded which). The source of these receptors is an adult woman who had mild COVID-19 (a few samples of this study predate the infection). Cell type and time point are not known.

This clonotype appeared a few times. In nucleotides, the CDR3 is TGCGCCAGCAGCTTGTTGGTAGCGGGAGGGATCCAAGAGACCCAGTACTTC. Its protein is CASSLLVAGGIQETQYF. This chain connects TRBV5-1 to TRBJ2-5; 11 bases are shared with TRBD2. Germline assignment: CDR1 SGHRS and CDR2 YFSETQ. The CDR3 spans 17 residues. V trimming: 1 base; J trimming: 1 base; junction bases outside the gene matches: 6.

Only one count was recorded for this clonotype. This chain joins TRBV13 and TRBJ1-6; tentatively, D is TRBD1 (5 bases). V was cut by 6 bases and J by 5 bases, with 11 bases left in between. Germline V gene lookup returns CDR1 PRHDT and CDR2 FYEKMQ (reference sequence). CDR3 size: 14 residues. The CDR3 sequence: CASSRRENNSPLHF. The CDR3 DNA reads as TGTGCCAGCAGTCGCAGGGAGAATAATTCACCCCTCCACTTT.

This clonotype was detected a few times. The chain has TRBV3-1 and TRBJ2-7, with 8 positions matching TRBD2. CDR3 length equals 14 residues. Germline V gene lookup returns CDR1 LGHDT and CDR2 YNNKEL (reference sequence). V trimming: 3 bases; J trimming: 7 bases; junction bases outside the gene matches: 8. CDR3 nucleotides: TGTGCCAGCAGCCAGGGAGCGGGAGTGGGAGAGCAGTACTTC. Protein product: CASSQGAGVGEQYF.

In its sample, this clonotype was seen a few times. The chain has TRBV12-3 or TRBV12-4 and TRBJ1-1, with 10 bases fitting TRBD1. V lost 10 bases and J lost 1; bases outside the gene matches: 18. This CDR3 has 18 residues. This CDR3 reads CATLPVTGQGLTNTEAFF. The CDR3 DNA follows: TGTGCCACCCTACCAGTCACGGGACAGGGGCTAACGAACACTGAAGCTTTCTTT.

In regard to this clonotype: One junction end disagrees with the germline gene, perhaps due to a read error. The gene calls are TRBV29-1 and TRBJ2-3; 8 nucleotides match TRBD2. CDR3 length: 11 amino acids. The germline V gene encodes CDR1 SQVTM and CDR2 ANQGSEA. CDR3 loop: CRVEQRETLYF. The CDR3 region has the DNA TGCAGAGTTGAGCAGCGGGAGACCCTGTATTTT.

The gene calls are TRBV20-1 and TRBJ1-2; no reliable D call. The V end was cut by 8 bases, the J end by 0 bases, with 13 bases between. The CDR3 covers 13 residues. CDR1 is DFQATT and CDR2 is SNEGSKA in the germline V gene (reference sequence). The CDR3 region has the DNA TGCAGTCCCTCGGCCAATCCTAACTATGGCTACACCTTC. It encodes CSPSANPNYGYTF.

CDR3 coding DNA: TGTGCCAGCAGTAATAACCGGGACAGGGCTGAGGAGCTGTTTTTT. Translated, it gives CASSNNRDRAEELFF. V usage is TRBV12-3 or TRBV12-4 and J usage is TRBJ2-2, with 9 bases lining up with TRBD1. The CDR3 is made up of 15 amino acids. V was pared by 5 bases and J by 10 bases, with 11 bases of the junction left unmatched.

The rearrangement joins TRBV12-3 or TRBV12-4 to TRBJ1-2, with TRBD1 matching 7 bases. V lost 5 bases and J lost 3; bases outside the gene matches: 18. The CDR3 sequence is 18 residues long. CDR3 region: CASSPRATGISLDYGYTF. The CDR3 DNA sequence: TGTGCCAGCAGTCCCCGGGCGACAGGGATTAGTTTGGACTATGGCTACACCTTC.

This clonotype was observed a few times. The rearrangement joins TRBV7-3 to TRBJ2-1; 8 bases are a match to TRBD2. The CDR3 totals 16 residues. The germline V gene has CDR1 SGHTA and CDR2 FQGTGA. V lost 8 bases, J lost 3 bases, and 12 bases stayed unmatched. CDR3 sequence reads: CASRGGAGTIYNEQFF. The CDR3 bases are TGTGCCAGCCGGGGGGGAGCGGGGACGATCTACAATGAGCAGTTCTTC.

The rearrangement uses TRBV5-8 and TRBJ2-7, with a weak D call TRBD1 (6 bases). This CDR3 is built from 15 residues. Germline V gene data show CDR1 as SGHTS and CDR2 as YDEGEE. The V end lost 1 base, the J end lost 1 base, and 12 bases lay between the germline ends. The CDR3 spells CASSLISDSSYEQYF. The DNA of the CDR3 is TGTGCCAGCAGCTTGATTTCGGACAGTTCCTACGAGCAGTACTTC.

The sample holds a few counts of this clonotype. The chain combines TRBV11-2 with TRBJ2-7; D call uncertain. CDR1 is SGHAT, CDR2 FQNNGV, per germline. The CDR3 is made up of 11 amino acids. Trimming shortened V by 6 bases and J by 6 bases, and 9 bases separated the two germline ends. CDR3 residues: CASSRVIEQYF. CDR3 DNA: TGTGCCAGCAGTCGGGTGATCGAGCAGTACTTC. Based on the CDR3 plus reference TRBV11-2 and TRBJ2-7, the full variable domain is EAGVAQSPRYKIIEKRQSVAFWCNPISGHATLYWYQQILGQGPKLLIQFQNNGVVDDSQLPKDRFSAERLKGVDSTLKIQPAKLEDSAVYLCASSRVIEQYFGPGTRLTVT.

This clonotype appeared a few times. DNA of the CDR3: TGTGCCAGCAGGATACAGGGGTTGTACACTGAAGCTTTCTTT. The encoded protein is CASRIQGLYTEAFF. The chain is built from TRBV12-3 or TRBV12-4 and TRBJ1-1, with 7 nucleotides matching TRBD1. The CDR3 contains 14 residues. With 6 bases clipped from V and 3 bases from J, the junction kept 7 bases outside the gene matches.

The chain carries TRBV9 and TRBJ2-2; 10 bases fit TRBD2. CDR3 length equals 16 residues. The germline V gene has CDR1 SGDLS and CDR2 YYNGEE. Losses at the gene ends were 0 bases for V and 3 bases for J; bases not matched to a gene: 2. Here the CDR3 reads CASSVGTSGDTGELFF. The CDR3 DNA sequence: TGTGCCAGCAGCGTAGGAACTAGCGGGGACACCGGGGAGCTGTTTTTT.

This clonotype was recorded a few times. The CDR3 loop is CATSSQETQYF. The CDR3 DNA reads as TGTGCCACCAGCAGCCAGGAGACCCAGTACTTC. This chain joins TRBV15 and TRBJ2-5; the D is unclear. Trimming removed 3 bases from V and 5 bases from J, with 4 bases in between. There are 11 residues in the CDR3. In germline, CDR1 is LNHNV, CDR2 YYDKDF (reference sequence). Combining the CDR3 with reference TRBV15 and TRBJ2-5 gives the whole variable domain DAMVIQNPRYQVTQFGKPVTLSCSQTLNHNVMYWYQQKSSQAPKLLFHYYDKDFNNEADTPDNFQSRRPNTSFCFLDIRSPGLGDTAMYLCATSSQETQYFGPGTRLLVL.

The chain employs TRBV20-1 and TRBJ2-7; 8 nucleotides line up with TRBD1. The CDR3 extends over 13 amino acids. V dropped 4 bases and J dropped 3; count of bases not matched to a gene: 5. Germline V lookup: CDR1 DFQATT, CDR2 SNEGSKA (reference sequence). The CDR3 nucleotides are TGCAGTGCTACCGGGACAGGTCTCTACGAGCAGTACTTC. The encoded protein is CSATGTGLYEQYF.

In this sample, this clonotype turned up a few times. This chain uses TRBV28 with TRBJ2-1; 10 bases are shared with TRBD2. V lost 8 bases to trimming and J lost 9 bases; unmatched junction nucleotides: 10. Germline V CDR1 and CDR2: MDHEN, SYDVKM. CDR3 size: 14 residues. The CDR3 sequence: CASWKREGVGEQFF. The CDR3 DNA reads as TGTGCCAGCTGGAAGCGGGAGGGGGTAGGTGAGCAGTTCTTC.

The table lists this clonotype with a few counts. CDR3 in amino acids: CASSQSSSGGPFVSETQYF. DNA of the CDR3: TGTGCCAGCAGCCAGAGCTCTAGCGGGGGGCCTTTTGTGTCAGAGACCCAGTACTTC. The chain combines TRBV3-1 with TRBJ2-5, with 11 nucleotides matching TRBD2. The CDR3 has 19 residues. Germline assignment: CDR1 LGHDT and CDR2 YNNKEL (reference sequence). V was pared by 3 bases and J by 4 bases, with 16 bases of the junction left unmatched.

Only a few counts were recorded for this clonotype. CDR3 region: CSGLAGGTSYEQYF. The CDR3 nucleotides are TGCAGCGGCCTAGCGGGAGGTACCTCCTACGAGCAGTACTTC. The chain links TRBV29-1 to TRBJ2-7; 11 bases are shared with TRBD2. Germline V gene sequence: CDR1 SQVTM, CDR2 ANQGSEA. The CDR3 length is 14 residues. V dropped 7 bases and J dropped 0; count of bases not matched to a gene: 5.

The V gene is TRBV7-6, the J gene TRBJ2-1; tentatively, D is TRBD2 (7 bases). Per germline, CDR1 SGHVS and CDR2 FNYEAQ. V lost 7 bases, J lost 10 bases, and 20 bases lay in between. This CDR3 spans 14 amino acids. The CDR3, as DNA: TGTGCCAGCACAATGGGGGGGGGCTTATGGGAGCAGTTCTTC. Protein sequence: CASTMGGGLWEQFF. Looking up the rest from reference TRBV7-6 and TRBJ2-1 gives the full variable domain: GAGVSQSPRYKVTKRGQDVALRCDPISGHVSLYWYRQALGQGPEFLTYFNYEAQQDKSGLPNDRFSAERPEGSISTLTIQRTEQRDSAMYRCASTMGGGLWEQFFGPGTRLTVL.

This clonotype was detected only a few times. The chain joins TRBV4-3 to TRBJ2-5; 9 nucleotides align to TRBD2. V lost 0 bases and J lost 7; bases outside the gene matches: 6. Germline loops: CDR1 LGHNA, CDR2 YSLEER. The CDR3 is 15 residues long. CDR3 DNA sequence: TGCGCCAGCAGCCAAGATACCAGCGGGAGGTCGACCCAGTACTTC. This sequence encodes CASSQDTSGRSTQYF.

This clonotype occurred a few times. The chain couples TRBV7-9 to TRBJ2-1; D is unresolved. CDR3 length equals 15 residues. With 1 base removed from V and 2 bases from J, the gap between germline ends came to 9 bases. In germline, CDR1 is SEHNR, CDR2 FQNEAQ (reference sequence). This CDR3 reads CASSLEREPYNEQFF. The CDR3 DNA sequence: TGTGCCAGCAGCTTAGAAAGGGAACCCTACAATGAGCAGTTCTTC.